A single T cell receptor (beta chain) is shown here with its context. Its antigen is not identified. This sample was taken from a study of T cell responses to AZD1222 COVID-19 vaccine. Study-wide results and caveats: Donors skewed white British and female; clonal diversity was possibly underestimated.

TCRdb's copy holds only in-frame clones and misses some; the assay was immunoSEQ multiplex PCR. The sample has 150,000 or so clones; around 89% are singletons. The material was peripheral blood, obtained on day 0 of AZD1222 vaccination. This sequence originates from an adult in good health.

The CDR3 DNA reads TGTGCCAGCAGCCCGCGGCTGTACGAGACCCAGTACTTC. Translating it yields CASSPRLYETQYF. The genes are TRBV11-1 and TRBJ2-5; D remains unclear. CDR3 size: 13 residues. Trimming removed 5 bases from V and 5 bases from J, with 12 bases in between. Germline V lookup: CDR1 SGHAT, CDR2 FQDESV (reference sequence).